This TCR beta chain was observed in a study of long-term antiretroviral therapy in people with HIV. As regards this clone: Its antigen is unidentified.

Broader study findings: The repertoire was dominated at all time points by clones expanded before ART. Relative to transplant donor controls, diversity remained lower despite increasing after ART.

V lost 2 bases to trimming and J lost 0 bases, with 13 bases between them. The CDR3 has 16 residues. CDR1 SGHRS and CDR2 YFSETQ come from the germline V gene. They ran version v3.0 of the immunoSEQ assay at survey level. Using immunoSEQ multiplex PCR, the repertoire was profiled, and TCRdb retains in-frame clones only, with some absent. Here the sample spans about 24,000 clones, about 87% being singletons. The chain uses TRBV5-1 and TRBJ2-3; D uncertain. The sample here was unsorted PBMCs, taken 1.8 years before starting antiretroviral therapy. The receptor comes from a man aged 50 to 60 with HIV. CDR3 sequence (DNA): TGCGCCAGCAGCTTAGGCTACACCACTAGCACAGATACGCAGTATTTT. Protein sequence: CASSLGYTTSTDTQYF.